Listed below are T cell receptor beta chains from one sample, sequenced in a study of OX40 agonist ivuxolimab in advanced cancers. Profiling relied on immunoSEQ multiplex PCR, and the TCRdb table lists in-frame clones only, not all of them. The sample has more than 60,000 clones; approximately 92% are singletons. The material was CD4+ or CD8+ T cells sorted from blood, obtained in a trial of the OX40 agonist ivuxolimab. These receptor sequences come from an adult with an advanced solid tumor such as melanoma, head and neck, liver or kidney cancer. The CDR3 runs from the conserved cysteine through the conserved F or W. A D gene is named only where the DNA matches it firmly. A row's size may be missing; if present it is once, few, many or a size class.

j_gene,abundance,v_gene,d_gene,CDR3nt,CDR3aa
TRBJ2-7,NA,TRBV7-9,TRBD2,TGTGCCAGCAGCTTGACTAGCGGGGGGTACGAGCAGTACTTC,CASSLTSGGYEQYF
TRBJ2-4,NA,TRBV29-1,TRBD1,TGCAGCGCCGTGACAGGGACCAAAAACATTCAGTACTTC,CSAVTGTKNIQYF
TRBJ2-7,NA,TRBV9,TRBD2,TGTGCCAGCAGCGTAGAGGGCGAGGCGGGAGGGTCCGCCTACGAGCAGTACTTC,CASSVEGEAGGSAYEQYF
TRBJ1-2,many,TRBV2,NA,TGTGCCAGCGCGGAACTCCCCCAGGCGACTAACTATGGCTACACCTTC,CASAELPQATNYGYTF
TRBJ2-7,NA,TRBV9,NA,TGTGCCAGCAGCCCCTTTCAGGGGGGGGCTCAGGGCGAGCAGTACTTC,CASSPFQGGAQGEQYF
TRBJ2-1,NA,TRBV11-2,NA,TGTGCCAGCAGCTTAGGACCGGGACCGATTAATGAGCAGTTCTTC,CASSLGPGPINEQFF
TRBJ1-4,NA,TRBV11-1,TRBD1,TGTGCCAGCAGCTTCGCCGGGACAGGTGATGAAAAACTGTTTTTT,CASSFAGTGDEKLFF
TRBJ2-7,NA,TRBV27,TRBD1,TGTGCCAGCAGGCCAAGCGCCGGGACAGGGGGCTCCTACGAGCAGTACTTC,CASRPSAGTGGSYEQYF
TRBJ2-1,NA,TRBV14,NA,TGTGCCAGCAGCCAGGCAGCGTACAATGAGCAGTTCTTC,CASSQAAYNEQFF
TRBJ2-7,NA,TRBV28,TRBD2,TGTGCCAGCAGCTCGGGACTAACGATCTACGAGCAGTACTTC,CASSSGLTIYEQYF
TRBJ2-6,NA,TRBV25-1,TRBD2,TGTGCCAGCACCGCTAGCGGCCTTCTAGGGGCCAACGTCCTGACTTTC,CASTASGLLGANVLTF
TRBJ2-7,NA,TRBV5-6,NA,TGTGCCAGCAGCTTTGGCGGCCTGGGCTACGAGCAGTACTTC,CASSFGGLGYEQYF
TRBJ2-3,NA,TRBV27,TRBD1,TGTGCCACCAACAGGGGCGGGACAGATACGCAGTATTTT,CATNRGGTDTQYF
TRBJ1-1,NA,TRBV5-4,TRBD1,TGTGCCAGCAGCCCAGGGGGCAATAGTGAAGCTTTCTTT,CASSPGGNSEAFF
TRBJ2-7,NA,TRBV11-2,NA,TGTGCCAGCAGCTTTAGTCCCTCCTACGAGCAGTACTTC,CASSFSPSYEQYF
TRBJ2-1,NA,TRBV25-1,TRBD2,TGTGCCAGCGAACACCTAGCGGGAAACTACAATGAGCAGTTCTTC,CASEHLAGNYNEQFF
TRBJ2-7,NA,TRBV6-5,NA,TGTGCCAGCAGCGACGCCTACGAGCAGTACTTC,CASSDAYEQYF
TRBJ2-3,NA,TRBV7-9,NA,TGTGCCAGCAGCTTAGGTGTCGGGGGTAGCACAGATACGCAGTATTTT,CASSLGVGGSTDTQYF
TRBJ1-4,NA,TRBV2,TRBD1,TGTGCCAGCAGGGGTTCCGGGACAGTTAATGAAAAACTGTTTTTT,CASRGSGTVNEKLFF
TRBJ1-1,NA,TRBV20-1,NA,TGCAGTGCTAGTTTAAACACTGAAGCTTTCTTT,CSASLNTEAFF
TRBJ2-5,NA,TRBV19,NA,TGTGCCAGTAGTATGGTAAAACAAGAGACCCAGTACTTC,CASSMVKQETQYF
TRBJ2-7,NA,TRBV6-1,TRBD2,TGTGCCAGCAGTGGACTAGCGGGAGGCCCGGTCGAGCAGTACTTC,CASSGLAGGPVEQYF
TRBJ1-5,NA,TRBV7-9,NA,TGTGCCAGCAACCATCCCCTCAATCAGCCCCAGCATTTT,CASNHPLNQPQHF
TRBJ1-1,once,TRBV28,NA,TGTGCCAGCAGCCCCATTTATTTGAACACTGAAGCTTTCTTT,CASSPIYLNTEAFF
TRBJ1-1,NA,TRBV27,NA,TGTGCCAGCAGTCCCTCGGGGAACTTGAACACTGAAGCTTTCTTT,CASSPSGNLNTEAFF
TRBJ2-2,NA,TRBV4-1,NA,TGCGCCAGCAGCCAAGCGACTTTGAACACCGGGGAGCTGTTTTTT,CASSQATLNTGELFF
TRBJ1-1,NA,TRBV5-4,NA,TGTGCCAGCAGCTTGGGACCCATGAACACTGAAGCTTTCTTT,CASSLGPMNTEAFF
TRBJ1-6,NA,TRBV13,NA,TGTGCCAGCAGCTTAGGGGGGGAAAATTCACCCCTCCACTTT,CASSLGGENSPLHF
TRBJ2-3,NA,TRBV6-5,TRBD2,TGTGCCAGCAGTTTCTGGGGGGGACTAAGCACAGATACGCAGTATTTT,CASSFWGGLSTDTQYF
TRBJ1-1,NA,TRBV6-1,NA,TGTGCCAGCAGCGAAGTTGGGGGGGCCCCGAACACTGAAGCTTTCTTT,CASSEVGGAPNTEAFF